These T cell receptor beta chains were read from a single sample in a study of neurological immune-mediated disorders. TCRdb itself ran the 5' RACE reads through MiXCR, one entry per CDR3 protein. The table has 59,000 or so distinct CDR3 sequences, about 13% seen once. Material: PBMCs. These receptors were taken from a woman in her sixties or seventies with HTLV-1-associated myelopathy (HAM/TSP). CDR3s include the opening cysteine and the closing phenylalanine or tryptophan. A D gene is named only where the DNA matches it firmly. A row's size may be missing; if present it is once, few, many or a size class.

D gene: TRBD2; J gene: TRBJ2-1; clone size: many; V gene: TRBV5-1; CDR3 protein: CASWTGTSVFSSYNEQFF; CDR3 DNA: TGCGCCAGCTGGACCGGGACTAGCGTTTTCAGCTCCTACAATGAGCAGTTCTTC
D gene: .; J gene: TRBJ2-2; clone size: many; V gene: TRBV20-1; CDR3 protein: CSASTQNTGELFF; CDR3 DNA: TGCAGTGCTAGTACACAGAACACCGGGGAGCTGTTTTTT
D gene: TRBD1; J gene: TRBJ2-7; clone size: many; V gene: TRBV5-5; CDR3 protein: CASSLTGGHEQYF; CDR3 DNA: TGTGCCAGCAGCTTGACAGGGGGTCACGAGCAGTACTTC
D gene: TRBD1; J gene: TRBJ2-4; clone size: many; V gene: TRBV12-3/TRBV12-4; CDR3 protein: CASSDQGVAKNIQYF; CDR3 DNA: TGTGCCAGCAGCGACCAGGGGGTAGCCAAAAACATTCAGTACTTC
D gene: .; J gene: TRBJ2-1; clone size: many; V gene: TRBV12-3/TRBV12-4; CDR3 protein: CASSQGGERGEQFF; CDR3 DNA: TGTGCCAGCAGCCAAGGCGGGGAGAGAGGTGAGCAGTTCTTC
D gene: .; J gene: TRBJ2-1; clone size: .; V gene: TRBV10-1; CDR3 protein: CASSVAGMNRNEQFF; CDR3 DNA: TGCGCCAGCAGTGTTGCGGGAATGAATCGCAATGAGCAGTTCTTC
D gene: TRBD2; J gene: TRBJ2-2; clone size: few; V gene: TRBV20-1; CDR3 protein: CSVGRGNTGELFF; CDR3 DNA: TGCAGTGTCGGGAGGGGTAACACCGGGGAGCTGTTTTTT
D gene: TRBD1; J gene: TRBJ2-1; clone size: .; V gene: TRBV5-1; CDR3 protein: CASSFSQGANEQFF; CDR3 DNA: TGCGCCAGCAGCTTTAGTCAGGGGGCTAATGAGCAGTTCTTC
D gene: TRBD1; J gene: TRBJ1-2; clone size: many; V gene: TRBV29-1; CDR3 protein: CSVDGTGGSGYTF; CDR3 DNA: TGCAGCGTTGACGGGACAGGGGGCTCTGGCTACACCTTC
D gene: .; J gene: TRBJ2-3; clone size: .; V gene: TRBV21-1; CDR3 protein: CASSKVGTAGLAGGSTDTQYF; CDR3 DNA: TGTGCCAGCAGCAAAGTCGGGACCGCTGGACTAGCGGGAGGCAGCACAGATACGCAGTATTTT
D gene: TRBD1; J gene: TRBJ1-1; clone size: few; V gene: TRBV28; CDR3 protein: CASSLGLGQGKAFF; CDR3 DNA: TGTGCCAGCAGTTTAGGACTTGGACAGGGAAAAGCTTTCTTT
D gene: TRBD1; J gene: TRBJ2-5; clone size: many; V gene: TRBV2; CDR3 protein: CASSRTGEETQYF; CDR3 DNA: TGTGCCAGCTCCCGGACAGGGGAAGAGACCCAGTACTTC
D gene: TRBD1; J gene: TRBJ2-2; clone size: many; V gene: TRBV20-1; CDR3 protein: CSAGSPGQGTGELFF; CDR3 DNA: TGCAGTGCGGGCTCGCCGGGACAGGGCACCGGGGAGCTGTTTTTT
D gene: .; J gene: TRBJ2-3; clone size: many; V gene: TRBV29-1; CDR3 protein: CSVDGRTPSTDTQYF; CDR3 DNA: TGCAGCGTTGACGGTCGGACACCTAGCACAGATACGCAGTATTTT
D gene: TRBD2; J gene: TRBJ2-1; clone size: many; V gene: TRBV5-5; CDR3 protein: CASSPRGTRSLSDEQFF; CDR3 DNA: TGTGCCAGCAGCCCCCGCGGGACTAGATCCCTCAGCGATGAGCAGTTCTTC
D gene: .; J gene: TRBJ2-3; clone size: many; V gene: TRBV5-1; CDR3 protein: CASSVAGDWHQYF; CDR3 DNA: TGCGCCAGCAGCGTTGCAGGGGACTGGCACCAGTATTTT
D gene: TRBD2; J gene: TRBJ2-1; clone size: .; V gene: TRBV5-1; CDR3 protein: CASSLSGGSDNEQFF; CDR3 DNA: TGCGCCAGCAGCTTGTCTGGCGGGAGTGACAATGAGCAGTTCTTC
D gene: .; J gene: TRBJ1-5; clone size: .; V gene: TRBV19; CDR3 protein: CASSGMTAALQPQHF; CDR3 DNA: TGTGCCAGTAGTGGAATGACAGCCGCTCTTCAGCCCCAGCATTTT
D gene: .; J gene: TRBJ1-2; clone size: many; V gene: TRBV3-1; CDR3 protein: CASSQVKGGGYGYTF; CDR3 DNA: TGTGCCAGCAGCCAAGTGAAGGGAGGCGGCTATGGCTACACCTTC
D gene: .; J gene: TRBJ2-1; clone size: many; V gene: TRBV7-2; CDR3 protein: CASRGGNEQFF; CDR3 DNA: TGTGCCAGCAGGGGAGGTAATGAGCAGTTCTTC
D gene: .; J gene: TRBJ2-5; clone size: .; V gene: TRBV29-1; CDR3 protein: CSVGPAGQGQETQYF; CDR3 DNA: TGCAGCGTGGGGCCAGCAGGGCAGGGACAAGAGACCCAGTACTTC
D gene: .; J gene: TRBJ1-2; clone size: once; V gene: TRBV2; CDR3 protein: CASSDLDRANYGYTF; CDR3 DNA: TGTGCCAGCAGCGATCTGGACAGAGCTAACTATGGCTACACCTTC
D gene: .; J gene: TRBJ2-7; clone size: many; V gene: TRBV20-1; CDR3 protein: CSARQLGRNYEQYF; CDR3 DNA: TGCAGTGCTAGGCAGCTAGGCAGAAACTACGAGCAGTACTTC
D gene: .; J gene: TRBJ2-3; clone size: many; V gene: TRBV2; CDR3 protein: CASSGAAGLHHYTDTQYF; CDR3 DNA: TGTGCCAGCAGTGGCGCGGCAGGACTCCATCACTACACAGATACGCAGTATTTT
D gene: .; J gene: TRBJ1-2; clone size: many; V gene: TRBV7-8; CDR3 protein: CASSLGSPGRGSGYTF; CDR3 DNA: TGTGCCAGCAGCTTAGGGTCCCCGGGACGAGGGAGTGGCTACACCTTC
D gene: .; J gene: TRBJ1-1; clone size: .; V gene: TRBV7-2; CDR3 protein: CASSQWGRHSEAFF; CDR3 DNA: TGTGCCAGCAGCCAGTGGGGGCGCCACTCTGAAGCTTTCTTT
D gene: TRBD2; J gene: TRBJ2-7; clone size: many; V gene: TRBV7-2; CDR3 protein: CASSTIAGGPYEQYF; CDR3 DNA: TGTGCCAGCAGCACCATAGCGGGAGGCCCCTACGAGCAGTACTTC
D gene: TRBD1; J gene: TRBJ2-7; clone size: .; V gene: TRBV2; CDR3 protein: CASNPAGGQYEQYF; CDR3 DNA: TGTGCCAGCAATCCAGCAGGGGGTCAATACGAGCAGTACTTC
D gene: TRBD1; J gene: TRBJ1-4; clone size: many; V gene: TRBV6-6; CDR3 protein: CASRPTPGTGDEKLFF; CDR3 DNA: TGTGCCAGCAGACCTACTCCCGGGACAGGGGACGAAAAACTGTTTTTT
D gene: TRBD2; J gene: TRBJ2-3; clone size: many; V gene: TRBV10-3; CDR3 protein: CAISANSAGAVDTQYF; CDR3 DNA: TGTGCCATCAGCGCCAACTCAGCGGGAGCGGTAGATACGCAGTATTTT
D gene: TRBD2; J gene: TRBJ2-3; clone size: .; V gene: TRBV7-2; CDR3 protein: CAIGETSGSGTDTQYF; CDR3 DNA: TGTGCCATCGGTGAGACTAGCGGGAGCGGCACAGATACGCAGTATTTT
D gene: TRBD2; J gene: TRBJ2-3; clone size: .; V gene: TRBV5-1; CDR3 protein: CASSSFGGSVDTQYF; CDR3 DNA: TGCGCCAGCAGCTCATTCGGGGGGAGTGTTGATACGCAGTATTTT
D gene: TRBD1; J gene: TRBJ2-6; clone size: many; V gene: TRBV29-1; CDR3 protein: CSAGGSGANVLTF; CDR3 DNA: TGCAGCGCAGGGGGCTCTGGGGCCAACGTCCTGACTTTC
D gene: TRBD2; J gene: TRBJ2-7; clone size: many; V gene: TRBV27; CDR3 protein: CASRPGTSGYEQYF; CDR3 DNA: TGTGCCAGCAGACCCGGGACTAGCGGATACGAGCAGTACTTC
D gene: TRBD2; J gene: TRBJ2-1; clone size: many; V gene: TRBV9; CDR3 protein: CASSVAGGTYNEQFF; CDR3 DNA: TGTGCCAGCAGCGTAGCGGGAGGAACATACAATGAGCAGTTCTTC
D gene: TRBD2; J gene: TRBJ2-7; clone size: many; V gene: TRBV6-5; CDR3 protein: CASSYLAGGGMDEQYF; CDR3 DNA: TGTGCCAGCAGTTACCTAGCGGGAGGGGGTATGGACGAGCAGTACTTC